This T cell receptor beta chain came from a study of CD8 T cells in ankylosing spondylitis. Regarding the study as a whole: Within matched ankylosing spondylitis synovial fluid, disease-linked clones were reportedly significantly enriched.

Germline V lookup: CDR1 KGHSH, CDR2 LQKENI. Trimming shortened V by 3 bases and J by 4 bases, and 14 bases separated the two germline ends. The length of the CDR3 is 15 residues. This clonotype was counted at least ten times. The antigen is undetermined. Quantitative 5'-RACE with molecular barcodes produced the TCR beta libraries. TCRdb processed the 5' RACE reads anew with MiXCR; each CDR3 protein has one entry. The top ten hold about 2% of the sample, which has some 70,000 distinct CDR3 sequences, roughly 5.3% seen once. This sequence joins TRBV18 and TRBJ2-3; D unresolved. The specimen was blood, either unsorted or a sorted T cell fraction (not recorded which). This TCR derives from a male donor with ankylosing spondylitis or in good health (not recorded which). DNA of the CDR3: TGTGCCAGCTCACCTGGGTCCACCCAGGCAGATACGCAGTATTTT. Its protein product is CASSPGSTQADTQYF.